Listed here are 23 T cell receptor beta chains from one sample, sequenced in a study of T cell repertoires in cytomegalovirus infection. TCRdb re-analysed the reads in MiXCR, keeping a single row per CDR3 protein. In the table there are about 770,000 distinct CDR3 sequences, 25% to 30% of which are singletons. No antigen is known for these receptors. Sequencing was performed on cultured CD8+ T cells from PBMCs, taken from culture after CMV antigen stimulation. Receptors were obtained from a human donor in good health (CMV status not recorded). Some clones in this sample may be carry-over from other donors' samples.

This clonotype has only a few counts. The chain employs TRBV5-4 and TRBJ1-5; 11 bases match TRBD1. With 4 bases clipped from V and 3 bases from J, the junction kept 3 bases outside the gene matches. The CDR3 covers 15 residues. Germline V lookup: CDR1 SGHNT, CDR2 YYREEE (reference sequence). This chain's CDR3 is CASSPGQGVNQPQHF. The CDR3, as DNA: TGTGCCAGCAGCCCGGGACAGGGGGTCAATCAGCCCCAGCATTTT.

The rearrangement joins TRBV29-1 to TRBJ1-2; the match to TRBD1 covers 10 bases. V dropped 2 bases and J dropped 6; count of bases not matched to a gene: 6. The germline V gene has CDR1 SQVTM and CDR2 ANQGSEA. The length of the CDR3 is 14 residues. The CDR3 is CSVESTGGKDGYTF. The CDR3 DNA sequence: TGCAGCGTTGAATCGACAGGGGGCAAGGATGGCTACACCTTC.

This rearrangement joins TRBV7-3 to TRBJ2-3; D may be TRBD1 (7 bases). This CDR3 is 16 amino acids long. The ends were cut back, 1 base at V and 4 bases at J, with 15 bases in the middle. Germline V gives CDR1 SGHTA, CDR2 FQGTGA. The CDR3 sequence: CASSLRGRGVSDTQYF. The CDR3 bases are TGTGCCAGCAGCTTAAGAGGCAGGGGGGTGTCAGATACGCAGTATTTT.

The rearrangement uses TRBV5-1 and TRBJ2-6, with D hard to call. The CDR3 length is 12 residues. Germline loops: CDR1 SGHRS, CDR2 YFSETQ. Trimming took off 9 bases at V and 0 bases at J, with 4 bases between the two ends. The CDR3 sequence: CATRSGANVLTF. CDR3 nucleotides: TGCGCCACCCGCTCTGGGGCCAACGTCCTGACTTTC.

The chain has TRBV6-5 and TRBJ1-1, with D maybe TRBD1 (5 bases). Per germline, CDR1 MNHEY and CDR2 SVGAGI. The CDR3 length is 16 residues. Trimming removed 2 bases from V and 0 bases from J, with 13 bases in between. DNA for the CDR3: TGTGCCAGCAGTTACGATCTAGGGACCCTGAACACTGAAGCTTTCTTT. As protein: CASSYDLGTLNTEAFF.

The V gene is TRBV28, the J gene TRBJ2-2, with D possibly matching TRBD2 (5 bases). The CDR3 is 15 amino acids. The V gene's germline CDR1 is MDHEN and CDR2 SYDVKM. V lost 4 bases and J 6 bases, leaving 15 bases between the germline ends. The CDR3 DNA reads TGTGCCAGCAGTTCCCGTCGGTGGACTCCCGGGGAGCTGTTTTTT. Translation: CASSSRRWTPGELFF.

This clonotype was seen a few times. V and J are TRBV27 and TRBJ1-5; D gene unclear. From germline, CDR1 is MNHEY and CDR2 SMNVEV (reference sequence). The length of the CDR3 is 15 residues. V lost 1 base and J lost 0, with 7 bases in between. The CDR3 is CASSLFTDSNQPQHF. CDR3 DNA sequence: TGTGCCAGCAGTTTATTTACCGATAGCAATCAGCCCCAGCATTTT.

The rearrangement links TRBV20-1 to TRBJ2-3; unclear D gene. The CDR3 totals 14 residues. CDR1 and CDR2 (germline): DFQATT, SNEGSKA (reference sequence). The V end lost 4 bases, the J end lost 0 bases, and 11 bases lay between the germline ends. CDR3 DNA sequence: TGCAGTGCTACCCCCTCCTCGAGCACAGATACGCAGTATTTT. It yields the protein CSATPSSSTDTQYF.

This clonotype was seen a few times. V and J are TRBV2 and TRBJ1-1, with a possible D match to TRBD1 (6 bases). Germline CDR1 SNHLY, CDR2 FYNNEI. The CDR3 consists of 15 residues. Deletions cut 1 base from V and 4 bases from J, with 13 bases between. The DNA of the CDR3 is TGTGCCAGCAGTGAAGTCCTGGGGGGCCGCACTGAAGCTTTCTTT. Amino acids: CASSEVLGGRTEAFF.

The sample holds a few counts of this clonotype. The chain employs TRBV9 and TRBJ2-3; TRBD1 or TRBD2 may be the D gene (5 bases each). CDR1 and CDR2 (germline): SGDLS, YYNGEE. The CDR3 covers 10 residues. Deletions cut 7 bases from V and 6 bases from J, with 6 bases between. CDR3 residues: CASEGDTQYF. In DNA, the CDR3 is TGTGCCAGCGAGGGGGATACGCAGTATTTT.

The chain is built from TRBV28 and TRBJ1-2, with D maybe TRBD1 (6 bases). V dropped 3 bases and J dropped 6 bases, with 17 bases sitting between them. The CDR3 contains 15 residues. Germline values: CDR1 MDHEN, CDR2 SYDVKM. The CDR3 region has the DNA TGTGCCAGCAGTTTCCCGGACAGTTGGCCGGATGGCTACACCTTC. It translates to CASSFPDSWPDGYTF.

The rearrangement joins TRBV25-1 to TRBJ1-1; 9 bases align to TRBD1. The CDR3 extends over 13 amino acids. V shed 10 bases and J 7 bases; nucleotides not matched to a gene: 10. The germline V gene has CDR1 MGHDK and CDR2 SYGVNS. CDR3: CATGQGRSGEAFF. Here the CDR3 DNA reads TGTGCCACCGGACAGGGGCGAAGCGGTGAAGCTTTCTTT. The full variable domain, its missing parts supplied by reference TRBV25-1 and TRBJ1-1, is EADIYQTPRYLVIGTGKKITLECSQTMGHDKMYWYQQDPGMELHLIHYSYGVNSTEKGDLSSESTVSRIRTEHFPLTLESARPSHTSQYLCATGQGRSGEAFFGQGTRLTVV.

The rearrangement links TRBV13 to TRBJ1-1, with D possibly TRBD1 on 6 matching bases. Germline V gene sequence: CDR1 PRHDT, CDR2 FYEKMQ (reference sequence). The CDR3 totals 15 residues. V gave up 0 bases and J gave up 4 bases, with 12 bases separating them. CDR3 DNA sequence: TGTGCCAGCAGCTTAGGCATGGGGGCCAGCACTGAAGCTTTCTTT. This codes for CASSLGMGASTEAFF.

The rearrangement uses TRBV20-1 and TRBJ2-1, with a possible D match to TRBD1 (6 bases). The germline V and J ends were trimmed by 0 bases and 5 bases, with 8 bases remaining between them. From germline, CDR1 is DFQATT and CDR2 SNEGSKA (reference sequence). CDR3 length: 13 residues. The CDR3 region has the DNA TGCAGTGCTAGAGAACCAGGGGACAATGAGCAGTTCTTC. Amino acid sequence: CSAREPGDNEQFF.

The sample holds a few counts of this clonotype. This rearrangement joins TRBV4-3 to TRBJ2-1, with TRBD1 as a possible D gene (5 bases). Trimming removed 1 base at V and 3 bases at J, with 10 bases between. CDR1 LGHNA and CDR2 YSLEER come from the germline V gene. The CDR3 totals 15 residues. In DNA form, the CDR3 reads TGCGCCAGCAGCCAAGGCAGGGCCCTCTACAATGAGCAGTTCTTC. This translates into CASSQGRALYNEQFF.

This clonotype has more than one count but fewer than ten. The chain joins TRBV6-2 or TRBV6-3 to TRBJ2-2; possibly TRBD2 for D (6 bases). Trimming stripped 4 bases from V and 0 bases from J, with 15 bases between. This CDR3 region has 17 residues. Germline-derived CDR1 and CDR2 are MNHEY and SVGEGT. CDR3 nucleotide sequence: TGTGCCAGCAGTTCCCTGTTACGGGGGTCGAACACCGGGGAGCTGTTTTTT. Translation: CASSSLLRGSNTGELFF.

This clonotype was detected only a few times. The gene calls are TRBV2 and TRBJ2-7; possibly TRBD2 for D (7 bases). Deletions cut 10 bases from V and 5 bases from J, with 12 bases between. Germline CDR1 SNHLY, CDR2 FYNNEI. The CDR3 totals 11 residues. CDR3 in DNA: TGTGCCACCAAGGGGGGGAACGAGCAGTACGTC. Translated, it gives CATKGGNEQYV.

Written as DNA, the CDR3 is TGTGCCAGCAGCTTCGACCCTGGACGGCGGACTGAAGCTTTCTTT. Its translation: CASSFDPGRRTEAFF. The rearrangement links TRBV11-2 to TRBJ1-1; no firm D call. Trimming took off 3 bases at V and 5 bases at J, with 16 bases between the two ends. Germline assignment: CDR1 SGHAT and CDR2 FQNNGV. The CDR3 is made up of 15 amino acids.

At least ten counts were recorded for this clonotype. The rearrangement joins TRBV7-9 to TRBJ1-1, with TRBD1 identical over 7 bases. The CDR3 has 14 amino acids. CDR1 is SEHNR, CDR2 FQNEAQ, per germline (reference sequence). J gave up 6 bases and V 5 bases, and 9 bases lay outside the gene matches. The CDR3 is CASSPPMGTAEAFF. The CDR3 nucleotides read TGTGCCAGCAGCCCACCCATGGGGACAGCTGAAGCTTTCTTT.

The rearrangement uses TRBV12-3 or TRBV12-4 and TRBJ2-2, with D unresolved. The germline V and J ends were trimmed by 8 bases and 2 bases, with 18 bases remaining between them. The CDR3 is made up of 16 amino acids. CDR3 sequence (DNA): TGTGCCAGCTATGGGCTCCCCCACCCCAACACCGGGGAGCTGTTTTTT. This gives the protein CASYGLPHPNTGELFF.

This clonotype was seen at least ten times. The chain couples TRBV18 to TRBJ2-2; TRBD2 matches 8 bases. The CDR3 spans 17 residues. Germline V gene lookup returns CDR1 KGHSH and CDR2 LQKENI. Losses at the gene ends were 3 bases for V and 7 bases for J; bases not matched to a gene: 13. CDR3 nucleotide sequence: TGTGCCAGCTCACCCGGACAAGCGGGGGCCGGAGGCGGGGAGCTGTTTTTT. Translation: CASSPGQAGAGGGELFF.

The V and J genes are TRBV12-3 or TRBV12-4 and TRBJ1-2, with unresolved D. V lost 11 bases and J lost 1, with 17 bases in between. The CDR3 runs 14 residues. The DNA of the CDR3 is TGTGCCGACCACCTTCCGACGGGTAACTATGGCTACACCTTC. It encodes CADHLPTGNYGYTF.

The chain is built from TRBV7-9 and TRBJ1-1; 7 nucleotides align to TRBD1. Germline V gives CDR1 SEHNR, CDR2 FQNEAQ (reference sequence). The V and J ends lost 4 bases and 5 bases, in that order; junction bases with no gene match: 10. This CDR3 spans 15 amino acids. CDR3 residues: CASSSGGAGGTEAFF. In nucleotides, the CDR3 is TGTGCCAGCAGCTCCGGGGGGGCAGGGGGAACTGAAGCTTTCTTT.